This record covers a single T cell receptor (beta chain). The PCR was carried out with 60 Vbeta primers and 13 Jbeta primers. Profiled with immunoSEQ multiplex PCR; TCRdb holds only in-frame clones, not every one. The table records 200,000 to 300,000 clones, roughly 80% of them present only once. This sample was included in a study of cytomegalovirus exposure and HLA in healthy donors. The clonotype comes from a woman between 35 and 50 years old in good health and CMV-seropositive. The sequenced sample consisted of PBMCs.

The CDR3 DNA reads as TGCGCCAGCAGCCAAAACGGGTTACCTGGGAATGAGCAGTTCTTC. Translated, it gives CASSQNGLPGNEQFF. This sequence joins TRBV4-3 and TRBJ2-1; D is unclear. The CDR3 sequence is 15 residues long. Germline V gives CDR1 LGHNA, CDR2 YSLEER. The V and J ends lost 2 bases and 7 bases respectively, with 15 bases between them.